The 6 T cell receptor beta chains given below trace back to one sample, sequenced in a study of blood T cell repertoires in COVID-19. Assay: immunoSEQ multiplex PCR; the TCRdb copy retains only in-frame clones and omits some. The table lists around 370,000 clones, over 80% of them singletons. Source material: peripheral blood. All receptors derive from a woman between 45 and 65 years old with COVID-19, enrolled during active disease.

The sample holds a few counts of this clone. The chain uses TRBV3-1 (or the pseudogene TRBV3-2) and TRBJ1-2; a weak D match, TRBD1 (5 bases). Trimming took off 0 bases at V and 2 bases at J, with 10 bases between the two ends. The V gene's germline CDR1 is LGHDT and CDR2 YNNKEL (reference sequence). The CDR3 covers 15 residues. CDR3 coding DNA: TGTGCCAGCAGCCAAGATTGGGGGGAAAACTATGGCTACACCTTC. Its translation: CASSQDWGENYGYTF.

The chain links TRBV6-4 to TRBJ2-1; 8 bases map to TRBD2. CDR1 and CDR2 from the germline V gene are MRHNA and SNTAGT. This CDR3 contains 15 residues. The V and J ends lost 3 bases and 8 bases, in that order; junction bases with no gene match: 9. As DNA, the CDR3 is TGTGCCAGCAGTGAAAGACTAGCCGGGGGGGATGAGCAGTTCTTC. It translates to CASSERLAGGDEQFF.

The chain links TRBV10-3 to TRBJ1-1; D unclear. Trimming took off 0 bases at V and 5 bases at J, with 10 bases between the two ends. This CDR3 comprises 14 residues. The V gene's germline CDR1 is ENHRY and CDR2 SYGVKD. The CDR3 DNA sequence: TGTGCCATCAGTGAGTCGACGTGGCGGACTGAAGCTTTCTTT. This codes for CAISESTWRTEAFF.

CDR3 nucleotides: TGTGCCAGCTCACCTGCCCCGCCAACGAGCTCCTATAATTCACCCCTCCACTTT. Its translation is CASSPAPPTSSYNSPLHF. The gene calls are TRBV18 and TRBJ1-6; D is ambiguous. The CDR3 covers 18 residues. CDR1 KGHSH and CDR2 LQKENI come from the germline V gene. V lost 3 bases, J lost 0 bases, and 15 bases lay in between.

V and J are TRBV13 and TRBJ1-2; D might be TRBD1 (5 bases). Trimming took 7 bases from V and 6 from J, leaving 18 bases between them. Per the germline V gene, CDR1 is PRHDT and CDR2 is FYEKMQ (reference sequence). This CDR3 contains 14 residues. CDR3 sequence reads: CASTKTSAGNGYTF. In DNA, the CDR3 is TGTGCCAGCACTAAAACCAGCGCAGGGAATGGCTACACCTTC.

The chain recombines TRBV29-1 with TRBJ1-1; 7 nucleotides agree with TRBD1. The germline V gene encodes CDR1 SQVTM and CDR2 ANQGSEA. CDR3 length: 15 residues. After removal of 0 bases from V and 4 bases from J, the junction contained 8 bases not matched to a gene. In nucleotides, the CDR3 is TGCAGCGTTGAAGACCCGACAGGGAGTGGCACTGAAGCTTTCTTT. Translating it yields CSVEDPTGSGTEAFF.